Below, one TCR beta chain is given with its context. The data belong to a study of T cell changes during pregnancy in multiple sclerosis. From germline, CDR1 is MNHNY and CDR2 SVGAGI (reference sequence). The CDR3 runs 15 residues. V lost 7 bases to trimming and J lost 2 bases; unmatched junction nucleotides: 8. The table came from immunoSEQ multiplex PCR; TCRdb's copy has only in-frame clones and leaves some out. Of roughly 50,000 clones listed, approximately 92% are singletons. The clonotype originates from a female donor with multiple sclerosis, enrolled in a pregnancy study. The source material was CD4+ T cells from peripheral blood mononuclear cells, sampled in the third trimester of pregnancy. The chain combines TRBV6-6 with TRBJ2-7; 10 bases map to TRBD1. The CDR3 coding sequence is TGTGCCAGCACCTCAGGGACAGGGGCGGCCTACGAGCAGTACTTC. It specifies CASTSGTGAAYEQYF.